This T cell receptor beta chain derives from a study of blood T cell repertoires in COVID-19. Seattle patients were enrolled while actively infected and followed longitudinally. The V end was cut by 4 bases, the J end by 0 bases, with 12 bases between. The CDR3 is 15 amino acids. Looked up from germline, CDR1 is SGHTA and CDR2 is FQGNSA. TCRdb keeps only in-frame clones here, not all; method: immunoSEQ multiplex PCR. The data hold about 360,000 clones, with less than 90% observed a single time. The chain has TRBV7-2 and TRBJ1-1, with a possible D match to TRBD1 (5 bases). This sequence originates from a woman aged 55 to 70 with COVID-19, enrolled during active disease. The sequenced material came from peripheral blood. CDR3 in DNA: TGTGCCAGCAGCTCTCGACAGAAGATGAACACTGAAGCTTTCTTT. The encoded protein is CASSSRQKMNTEAFF. Full variable domain (rest looked up from reference TRBV7-2 and TRBJ1-1): GAGVSQSPSNKVTEKGKDVELRCDPISGHTALYWYRQSLGQGLEFLIYFQGNSAPDKSGLPSDRFSAERTGGSVSTLTIQRTQQEDSAVYLCASSSRQKMNTEAFFGQGTRLTVV.